A selection of T cell receptor beta chains follows, all from one sample in a study of CD8 T cells in ankylosing spondylitis. MiXCR, applied by TCRdb to the 5' RACE reads, yields one record per CDR3 protein. The table has about 150,000 distinct CDR3 sequences, 30% to 40% seen once; the top ten hold 6%. Sequenced input: synovial fluid, either unsorted or a sorted T cell fraction (not recorded which). The receptor set was obtained from a male donor with ankylosing spondylitis. The CDR3 runs from the conserved cysteine through the conserved F or W. A D gene is named only where the DNA matches it firmly. Only part of the rows carry a size: once, few, many, or a class if the clone is expanded.

J gene: TRBJ1-5
D gene: TRBD1
clone size: many
CDR3 length: 16
V gene: TRBV5-6
CDR3 protein: CASSLFGQGQHQPQHF
CDR3 DNA: TGTGCCAGCAGCTTGTTCGGACAGGGGCAGCATCAGCCCCAGCATTTT

J gene: TRBJ1-5
D gene: .
clone size: .
CDR3 length: 14
V gene: TRBV28
CDR3 protein: CASSTDSGDQPQHF
CDR3 DNA: TGTGCCAGCAGCACAGACAGCGGTGATCAGCCCCAGCATTTT

J gene: TRBJ2-7
D gene: TRBD1
clone size: .
CDR3 length: 14
V gene: TRBV12-3/TRBV12-4
CDR3 protein: CASSLGQGAGEQYF
CDR3 DNA: TGTGCCAGCAGTTTAGGCCAGGGGGCCGGCGAGCAGTACTTC

J gene: TRBJ2-7
D gene: TRBD1
clone size: .
CDR3 length: 17
V gene: TRBV2
CDR3 protein: CASSKGKGTATPYEQYF
CDR3 DNA: TGTGCCAGCAGCAAGGGGAAAGGGACAGCCACCCCCTACGAGCAGTACTTC

J gene: TRBJ1-1
D gene: TRBD1
clone size: .
CDR3 length: 14
V gene: TRBV6-2/TRBV6-3
CDR3 protein: CASSWGQGLAEAFF
CDR3 DNA: TGTGCCAGCAGTTGGGGACAGGGGCTCGCGGAAGCTTTCTTT

J gene: TRBJ2-7
D gene: .
clone size: .
CDR3 length: 14
V gene: TRBV18
CDR3 protein: CASSPPGTVYEQYF
CDR3 DNA: TGTGCCAGCTCACCCCCCGGGACGGTCTACGAGCAGTACTTC

J gene: TRBJ2-5
D gene: TRBD2
clone size: .
CDR3 length: 15
V gene: TRBV6-1
CDR3 protein: CASSHPGGVRETQYF
CDR3 DNA: TGTGCCAGCAGCCACCCGGGGGGGGTTCGAGAGACCCAGTACTTC

J gene: TRBJ2-3
D gene: TRBD2
clone size: few
CDR3 length: 17
V gene: TRBV18
CDR3 protein: CASSPRSSSGSTNTQYF
CDR3 DNA: TGTGCCAGCTCCCCTCGAAGTTCTAGCGGGAGTACCAATACGCAGTATTTT

J gene: TRBJ1-2
D gene: .
clone size: .
CDR3 length: 14
V gene: TRBV2
CDR3 protein: CASSDPHLNYGYTF
CDR3 DNA: TGTGCCAGCAGTGACCCACACCTGAACTATGGCTACACCTTC

J gene: TRBJ1-5
D gene: TRBD1
clone size: few
CDR3 length: 12
V gene: TRBV20-1
CDR3 protein: CSARQGNQPQHF
CDR3 DNA: TGCAGTGCAAGACAGGGAAATCAGCCCCAGCATTTT

J gene: TRBJ1-5
D gene: .
clone size: .
CDR3 length: 16
V gene: TRBV3-1
CDR3 protein: CASSQGRTGRDQPQHF
CDR3 DNA: TGTGCCAGCAGCCAAGGAAGGACCGGTCGAGATCAGCCCCAGCATTTT

J gene: TRBJ2-3
D gene: TRBD2
clone size: .
CDR3 length: 14
V gene: TRBV5-1
CDR3 protein: CASFIAGTGDTQYF
CDR3 DNA: TGCGCCAGCTTTATAGCGGGAACCGGAGATACGCAGTATTTT

J gene: TRBJ2-1
D gene: TRBD1
clone size: .
CDR3 length: 16
V gene: TRBV7-3
CDR3 protein: CASSQRSGQGLGEQFF
CDR3 DNA: TGTGCCAGCAGTCAGAGGTCCGGACAGGGGTTGGGTGAGCAGTTCTTC

J gene: TRBJ2-2
D gene: .
clone size: .
CDR3 length: 16
V gene: TRBV7-2
CDR3 protein: CASSLDRASPTGELFF
CDR3 DNA: TGTGCCAGCAGCTTAGACAGGGCCAGCCCTACCGGGGAGCTGTTTTTT

J gene: TRBJ1-1
D gene: .
clone size: .
CDR3 length: 15
V gene: TRBV10-3
CDR3 protein: CAISGNRDGDTEAFF
CDR3 DNA: TGTGCCATCAGCGGTAACAGGGATGGGGACACTGAAGCTTTCTTT

J gene: TRBJ2-2
D gene: TRBD2
clone size: few
CDR3 length: 16
V gene: TRBV6-4
CDR3 protein: CASSRTSGANTGELFF
CDR3 DNA: TGTGCCAGCAGCCGGACTAGCGGAGCGAACACCGGGGAGCTGTTTTTT

J gene: TRBJ2-5
D gene: TRBD2
clone size: .
CDR3 length: 14
V gene: TRBV20-1
CDR3 protein: CSARPPGGEETQYF
CDR3 DNA: TGCAGTGCTCGACCACCGGGGGGGGAAGAGACCCAGTACTTC

J gene: TRBJ1-5
D gene: TRBD1
clone size: .
CDR3 length: 13
V gene: TRBV20-1
CDR3 protein: CSARDDRDGPQHF
CDR3 DNA: TGCAGTGCTAGGGATGACAGGGATGGGCCCCAGCATTTT

J gene: TRBJ2-3
D gene: .
clone size: .
CDR3 length: 16
V gene: TRBV11-2
CDR3 protein: CASSLGGGVRTDTQYF
CDR3 DNA: TGTGCCAGCAGCTTAGGTGGGGGAGTTCGCACAGATACGCAGTATTTT

J gene: TRBJ1-1
D gene: .
clone size: .
CDR3 length: 13
V gene: TRBV20-1
CDR3 protein: CSARLGFVSEDFF
CDR3 DNA: TGCAGTGCTAGACTTGGTTTTGTGAGTGAGGATTTCTTT

J gene: TRBJ2-1
D gene: .
clone size: .
CDR3 length: 17
V gene: TRBV7-8
CDR3 protein: CASSLHTAVSSYNEQFF
CDR3 DNA: TGTGCCAGCAGCTTACATACAGCAGTTAGCTCCTACAATGAGCAGTTCTTC

J gene: TRBJ2-2
D gene: TRBD2
clone size: many
CDR3 length: 12
V gene: TRBV6-1
CDR3 protein: CASSEGGGELFF
CDR3 DNA: TGTGCCAGCAGTGAGGGAGGGGGGGAGCTGTTTTTT

J gene: TRBJ2-1
D gene: TRBD2
clone size: few
CDR3 length: 15
V gene: TRBV28
CDR3 protein: CASSPQTSGRSEQFF
CDR3 DNA: TGTGCCAGCAGTCCTCAGACTAGCGGGAGAAGTGAGCAGTTCTTC

J gene: TRBJ1-2
D gene: TRBD1
clone size: .
CDR3 length: 12
V gene: TRBV12-3/TRBV12-4
CDR3 protein: CASSYGTVGYTF
CDR3 DNA: TGTGCCAGCAGCTACGGGACAGTAGGCTACACCTTC

J gene: TRBJ1-1
D gene: .
clone size: .
CDR3 length: 14
V gene: TRBV5-1
CDR3 protein: CASSLLGEFAEAFF
CDR3 DNA: TGCGCCAGCAGCTTGTTGGGGGAATTCGCTGAAGCTTTCTTT

J gene: TRBJ2-3
D gene: TRBD2
clone size: many
CDR3 length: 12
V gene: TRBV20-1
CDR3 protein: CSALAGANTQYF
CDR3 DNA: TGCAGTGCCCTAGCGGGGGCGAATACGCAGTATTTT

J gene: TRBJ1-2
D gene: .
clone size: .
CDR3 length: 12
V gene: TRBV5-1
CDR3 protein: CASSLEPDGYTF
CDR3 DNA: TGCGCCAGCAGCTTGGAGCCCGATGGCTACACCTTC

J gene: TRBJ2-2
D gene: TRBD1
clone size: few
CDR3 length: 15
V gene: TRBV7-2
CDR3 protein: CASSPGTGKTGELFF
CDR3 DNA: TGTGCCAGCAGCCCAGGGACAGGGAAGACCGGGGAGCTGTTTTTT

J gene: TRBJ2-7
D gene: TRBD1
clone size: once
CDR3 length: 16
V gene: TRBV27
CDR3 protein: CASSLSVRQGALEEYF
CDR3 DNA: TGTGCCAGCAGTTTATCAGTCAGACAGGGGGCCCTTGAGGAGTACTTC

J gene: TRBJ2-1
D gene: .
clone size: many
CDR3 length: 13
V gene: TRBV15
CDR3 protein: CATSRVVSNEQFF
CDR3 DNA: TGTGCCACCAGCAGAGTAGTTTCAAATGAGCAGTTCTTC

J gene: TRBJ1-1
D gene: .
clone size: few
CDR3 length: 14
V gene: TRBV7-9
CDR3 protein: CASSLNSANTEAFF
CDR3 DNA: TGTGCCAGCAGCTTAAACAGCGCGAACACTGAAGCTTTCTTT

J gene: TRBJ2-7
D gene: TRBD2
clone size: many
CDR3 length: 16
V gene: TRBV7-9
CDR3 protein: CASSLEGSGSVYEQYF
CDR3 DNA: TGTGCCAGCAGCTTAGAGGGTAGCGGGAGCGTTTACGAGCAGTACTTC

J gene: TRBJ1-2
D gene: .
clone size: .
CDR3 length: 15
V gene: TRBV7-2
CDR3 protein: CASSPTGVSVEGYTF
CDR3 DNA: TGTGCCAGCAGCCCTACGGGGGTTTCAGTAGAGGGCTACACCTTC

J gene: TRBJ2-1
D gene: TRBD2
clone size: .
CDR3 length: 18
V gene: TRBV27
CDR3 protein: CASSLHPGTSGRRNEQFF
CDR3 DNA: TGTGCCAGCAGTCTTCACCCCGGGACTAGCGGGAGGCGCAATGAGCAGTTCTTC

J gene: TRBJ1-5
D gene: TRBD1
clone size: few
CDR3 length: 18
V gene: TRBV12-3/TRBV12-4
CDR3 protein: CASSPRTGASFSNQPQHF
CDR3 DNA: TGTGCCAGCAGTCCCCGGACAGGGGCGAGCTTTAGCAATCAGCCCCAGCATTTT

J gene: TRBJ1-2
D gene: .
clone size: .
CDR3 length: 11
V gene: TRBV3-1
CDR3 protein: CATGSNYGYTF
CDR3 DNA: TGTGCCACCGGGAGTAACTATGGCTACACCTTC

J gene: TRBJ2-1
D gene: .
clone size: .
CDR3 length: 18
V gene: TRBV24-1
CDR3 protein: CATSDFRGGGAPYNEQFF
CDR3 DNA: TGTGCCACCAGTGATTTTCGTGGAGGGGGGGCCCCCTACAATGAGCAGTTCTTC

J gene: TRBJ1-2
D gene: .
clone size: .
CDR3 length: 16
V gene: TRBV14
CDR3 protein: CASSQDRGQGIRGYTF
CDR3 DNA: TGTGCCAGCAGCCAAGATCGGGGGCAGGGGATTCGCGGCTACACCTTC

J gene: TRBJ1-2
D gene: .
clone size: .
CDR3 length: 11
V gene: TRBV29-1
CDR3 protein: CRVGTPRGYTF
CDR3 DNA: TGCAGAGTAGGGACCCCTCGTGGCTACACCTTC

J gene: TRBJ2-1
D gene: .
clone size: .
CDR3 length: 16
V gene: TRBV20-1
CDR3 protein: CSARDSGKSSYNEQFF
CDR3 DNA: TGCAGTGCTAGAGATTCAGGCAAGAGCTCCTACAATGAGCAGTTCTTC

J gene: TRBJ2-7
D gene: TRBD1
clone size: few
CDR3 length: 14
V gene: TRBV2
CDR3 protein: CASSRRTGDYEQYF
CDR3 DNA: TGTGCCAGCAGTCGACGGACAGGGGATTACGAGCAGTACTTC

J gene: TRBJ1-1
D gene: TRBD1
clone size: .
CDR3 length: 18
V gene: TRBV6-1
CDR3 protein: CASSGRRTGRAMNTEAFF
CDR3 DNA: TGTGCCAGCAGTGGTCGAAGGACAGGTCGGGCGATGAACACTGAAGCTTTCTTT

J gene: TRBJ1-3
D gene: .
clone size: .
CDR3 length: 15
V gene: TRBV2
CDR3 protein: CASSELPRAGNTIYF
CDR3 DNA: TGTGCCAGCAGTGAGTTGCCCAGGGCTGGAAACACCATATATTTT

J gene: TRBJ2-7
D gene: .
clone size: .
CDR3 length: 17
V gene: TRBV5-1
CDR3 protein: CASSLLGLQLPSYEQYF
CDR3 DNA: TGCGCCAGCAGCTTGTTAGGATTACAGCTCCCGTCCTACGAGCAGTACTTC

J gene: TRBJ1-1
D gene: .
clone size: .
CDR3 length: 13
V gene: TRBV6-6
CDR3 protein: CASSYSGRAEAFF
CDR3 DNA: TGTGCCAGCAGTTACTCGGGTCGTGCTGAAGCTTTCTTT

J gene: TRBJ2-3
D gene: .
clone size: .
CDR3 length: 14
V gene: TRBV5-1
CDR3 protein: CASSLVQLTDTQYF
CDR3 DNA: TGCGCCAGCAGCTTGGTGCAGCTCACAGATACGCAGTATTTT

J gene: TRBJ1-1
D gene: .
clone size: .
CDR3 length: 13
V gene: TRBV28
CDR3 protein: CASTPSFSTEAFF
CDR3 DNA: TGTGCCAGCACCCCAAGCTTCTCTACTGAAGCTTTCTTT

J gene: TRBJ2-3
D gene: TRBD2
clone size: .
CDR3 length: 17
V gene: TRBV5-1
CDR3 protein: CASSSSPAGGPADTQYF
CDR3 DNA: TGCGCCAGCAGCTCATCTCCGGCGGGAGGGCCCGCAGATACGCAGTATTTT

J gene: TRBJ1-5
D gene: .
clone size: few
CDR3 length: 15
V gene: TRBV20-1
CDR3 protein: CSAPYGTGVYQPQHF
CDR3 DNA: TGCAGTGCTCCTTATGGGACCGGCGTCTATCAGCCCCAGCATTTT

J gene: TRBJ1-1
D gene: .
clone size: .
CDR3 length: 15
V gene: TRBV6-5
CDR3 protein: CASSYSGGSNTEAFF
CDR3 DNA: TGTGCCAGCAGTTACTCGGGGGGCTCGAACACTGAAGCTTTCTTT

J gene: TRBJ1-5
D gene: .
clone size: many
CDR3 length: 14
V gene: TRBV2
CDR3 protein: CASSIQGIRQPQHF
CDR3 DNA: TGTGCCAGCTCTATACAGGGAATACGTCAGCCCCAGCATTTT

J gene: TRBJ2-7
D gene: .
clone size: .
CDR3 length: 13
V gene: TRBV12-3/TRBV12-4
CDR3 protein: CASSFRLPGEQYF
CDR3 DNA: TGTGCCAGCAGTTTTCGACTGCCCGGCGAGCAGTACTTC

J gene: TRBJ2-1
D gene: TRBD2
clone size: .
CDR3 length: 20
V gene: TRBV7-3
CDR3 protein: CASSSQLTSGRARDPNEQFF
CDR3 DNA: TGTGCCAGCAGCTCCCAATTGACTAGCGGGAGGGCCAGGGATCCCAATGAGCAGTTCTTC

J gene: TRBJ2-7
D gene: TRBD2
clone size: .
CDR3 length: 17
V gene: TRBV6-5
CDR3 protein: CASTTRTSGTPRNEQYF
CDR3 DNA: TGTGCCAGCACTACTCGGACTAGCGGGACCCCGAGGAACGAGCAGTACTTC

J gene: TRBJ2-7
D gene: .
clone size: .
CDR3 length: 14
V gene: TRBV7-2
CDR3 protein: CASSPHGRFYEQYF
CDR3 DNA: TGTGCCAGCAGCCCACACGGGAGATTCTACGAGCAGTACTTC